This TCR beta chain was obtained from a study of CXCR3-negative and CXCR3-positive naive CD8 T cells. Study-wide results and limits: TRB CDR3 hydrophobicity was greater in CXCR3-positive naive cells than in CXCR3-negative naive cells.

The authors made the TRB cDNA libraries by 5' RACE using UMI labels. TCRdb processed the 5' RACE reads again and assigns one entry to each CDR3 protein, with no DNA. The sample has approximately 100,000 distinct CDR3 sequences; the top ten hold around 0.36%. Details on this clonotype: Its specificity is not known.

This CDR3 is built from 14 residues. Germline CDR1 reads MNHNY; CDR2 reads SVGAGI (reference sequence). Input material: naive CXCR3+ CD8+ T cells from blood. As to subset: CD45RO-CCR7+CD27+CD95- naive CD8+ T cells expressing CXCR3 (TNR3+). The chain carries TRBV6-6 and TRBJ2-1; there is no DNA to check the TCRdb D call of TRBD1. The clonotype originates from a human donor in good health. Some clones in this sample may be carry-over from other donors' samples. This CDR3 reads CASSYPGTANEQFF.